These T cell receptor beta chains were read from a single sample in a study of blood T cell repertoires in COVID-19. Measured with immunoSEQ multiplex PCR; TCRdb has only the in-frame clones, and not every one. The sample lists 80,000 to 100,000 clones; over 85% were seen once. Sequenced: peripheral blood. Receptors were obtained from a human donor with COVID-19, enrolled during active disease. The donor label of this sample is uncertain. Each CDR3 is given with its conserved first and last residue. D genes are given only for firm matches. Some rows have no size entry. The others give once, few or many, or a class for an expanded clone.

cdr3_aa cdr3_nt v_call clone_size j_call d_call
CASSSQGDTEAFF TGTGCCAGCAGCTCGCAAGGGGACACTGAAGCTTTCTTT TRBV7-3 - TRBJ1-1 -
CASSFATGAREEQYF TGTGCCAGCAGCTTTGCAACAGGGGCGCGGGAAGAGCAGTACTTC TRBV7-9 - TRBJ2-7 -
CASRSRGQNTEAFF TGTGCCAGCAGGAGCAGGGGCCAGAACACTGAAGCTTTCTTT TRBV27 few TRBJ1-1 -
CASSKRRGTYNEQFF TGTGCCAGCAGCAAAAGAAGGGGAACCTACAATGAGCAGTTCTTC TRBV6-5 - TRBJ2-1 -
CAIAPGFGGTFGEQYF TGTGCCATAGCCCCCGGGTTTGGCGGGACCTTCGGCGAGCAGTACTTC TRBV7-9 - TRBJ2-7 -
CASSFATGSNTEAFF TGTGCCAGCAGCTTCGCGACAGGGTCGAACACTGAAGCTTTCTTT TRBV7-6 - TRBJ1-1 TRBD1
CASSLLPMAGITPLHF TGCGCCAGCAGCTTGCTCCCCATGGCGGGTATTACGCCCCTCCACTTT TRBV5-1 - TRBJ1-6 -
CASSLLRASGNTIYF TGTGCCAGCAGCTTGCTCAGGGCCTCTGGAAACACCATATATTTT TRBV7-9 - TRBJ1-3 -
CASSQVRSLGELFF TGCGCCAGCAGCCAAGTACGGAGCCTCGGGGAGCTGTTTTTT TRBV4-1 - TRBJ2-2 -
CASSDNRASPLHF TGTGCCAGCAGCGATAACAGGGCATCACCCCTCCACTTT TRBV6-5 few TRBJ1-6 -
CAISEPGQSTDTQYF TGTGCCATCAGTGAGCCCGGACAGAGCACAGATACGCAGTATTTT TRBV10-3 - TRBJ2-3 -
CASSEYRTGVYNEQFF TGTGCCAGCAGTGAATATAGGACAGGGGTCTACAATGAGCAGTTCTTC TRBV6-1 - TRBJ2-1 TRBD1
CASSRQASGNTIYF TGTGCCAGTAGTCGACAGGCCTCTGGAAACACCATATATTTT TRBV19 few TRBJ1-3 -
CASSSQVPNTEAFF TGTGCCAGCAGTTCCCAGGTTCCGAACACTGAAGCTTTCTTT TRBV6-5 - TRBJ1-1 -
CASSFLGDTPARETQYF TGTGCCAGCAGTTTTCTCGGAGATACCCCGGCGAGGGAGACCCAGTACTTC TRBV28 - TRBJ2-5 -
CASSPRQGKTEAFF TGTGCCAGCAGCCCTCGACAGGGTAAGACTGAAGCTTTCTTT TRBV11-3 - TRBJ1-1 TRBD1
CASRGQVPYEQYF TGTGCCAGTAGGGGACAGGTCCCCTACGAGCAGTACTTC TRBV19 - TRBJ2-7 TRBD1
CASSSSGGPYEQYF TGTGCCAGCAGCAGTAGCGGGGGACCCTACGAGCAGTACTTC TRBV7-2 - TRBJ2-7 TRBD2
CASSDGSPSQPQHF TGTGCCAGCAGTGATGGCTCCCCTTCTCAGCCCCAGCATTTT TRBV6-1 - TRBJ1-5 -
CASSLQGQGNQPQHF TGTGCCAGTAGTCTCCAGGGACAGGGAAATCAGCCCCAGCATTTT TRBV19 - TRBJ1-5 TRBD1
CATSRTGTGGWKWQSTEAFF TGTGCCACCAGCAGGACCGGGACAGGGGGCTGGAAGTGGCAGAGCACTGAAGCTTTCTTT TRBV15 - TRBJ1-1 TRBD1
CASSLGGWMETQYF TGTGCCAGTAGTTTAGGGGGCTGGATGGAGACCCAGTACTTC TRBV19 once TRBJ2-5 TRBD1
CASSWGGAGNTIYF TGCGCCAGCAGCTGGGGGGGAGCTGGAAACACCATATATTTT TRBV5-1 - TRBJ1-3 -
CATSRGTSGGEETQYF TGTGCCACCAGCAGAGGGACTAGCGGGGGGGAAGAGACCCAGTACTTC TRBV15 once TRBJ2-5 TRBD2
CASSTPGLPVPGTQYF TGTGCCAGCAGCACTCCGGGACTACCTGTACCGGGGACCCAGTACTTC TRBV7-9 - TRBJ2-5 TRBD2
CASSPDPGRGSGNTIYF TGTGCCAGCAGTCCGGACCCCGGACGGGGCTCTGGAAACACCATATATTTT TRBV7-9 - TRBJ1-3 -
CAWSGVGTGAYEQYF TGTGCCTGGAGTGGAGTAGGGACAGGGGCCTACGAGCAGTACTTC TRBV30 - TRBJ2-7 TRBD1
CASSDTGRNTEAFF TGTGCCAGCAGTGACACAGGGAGGAACACTGAAGCTTTCTTT TRBV6-1 - TRBJ1-1 -
CASSPIYTGELFF TGTGCCAGCAGCCCTATCTACACCGGGGAGCTGTTTTTT TRBV11-2 - TRBJ2-2 -
CAIRDRGYGYTF TGTGCCATCAGGGACAGGGGCTATGGCTACACCTTC TRBV10-3 - TRBJ1-2 TRBD1
CASVVDEQYF TGTGCCAGCGTTGTCGACGAGCAGTACTTC TRBV12-3/TRBV12-4 - TRBJ2-7 -
CASSRVMEAEAFF TGTGCCAGCAGCCGGGTAATGGAGGCTGAAGCTTTCTTT TRBV3-1/TRBV3-2 - TRBJ1-1 -
CASSPGHNTGELFF TGTGCCAGCAGCCCGGGACATAACACCGGGGAGCTGTTTTTT TRBV3-1/TRBV3-2 - TRBJ2-2 -
CASLPAKGVVRSTIYF TGTGCTAGTCTTCCGGCAAAGGGGGTTGTACGGAGCACCATATATTTT TRBV12-5 - TRBJ1-3 -
CASSTGSSYNEQFF TGTGCCAGCTCGACAGGGAGCTCCTACAATGAGCAGTTCTTC TRBV6-5 once TRBJ2-1 TRBD1
CASSYSTGSYYEQYF TGTGCCAGCAGTTACTCGACAGGGAGTTACTACGAGCAGTACTTC TRBV6-5 - TRBJ2-7 TRBD1
CASSFGTAYEQYF TGTGCCAGCAGCTTCGGGACAGCCTACGAGCAGTACTTC TRBV11-1 - TRBJ2-7 TRBD1
CASRQGSNQPQHF TGTGCCAGCAGGCAGGGGAGCAATCAGCCCCAGCATTTT TRBV28 - TRBJ1-5 -
CASSLTPGQDWVYEQYF TGTGCCAGTAGCCTTACACCGGGACAGGATTGGGTTTACGAGCAGTACTTC TRBV19 - TRBJ2-7 TRBD1
CASSPQAQGNNQPQHF TGTGCCAGCTCACCACAGGCCCAGGGAAATAATCAGCCCCAGCATTTT TRBV18 - TRBJ1-5 -
CAWRFGGQRNTYEQYF TGTGCCTGGAGATTTGGTGGCCAGCGGAACACTTACGAGCAGTACTTC TRBV30 - TRBJ2-7 -